This T cell receptor beta chain derives from a study of blood T cell dynamics during melanoma immunotherapy. Study as a whole: Patients with metastatic melanoma got pembrolizumab or nivolumab-ipilimumab as first-line care.

Time point reported: week 3, after first cycle of checkpoint inhibitor. Overall study results and limits: Cell-free DNA CDR3 sequences most resembled the immune-effector CD8+ subset, which was also most clonal.

Regarding this clone: Its antigen is still unknown.

For sorted CD8+ subsets, all extracted DNA was loaded. The method was immunoSEQ multiplex PCR; TCRdb's version includes in-frame clones alone and lacks a portion of them. The sample includes 15,000 or so clones, 94% of them seen just once. This TCR was sampled from a human donor with melanoma. The sequences come from effector memory CD8+ T cells from blood, collected from a patient treated with checkpoint blockade.

CDR3 sequence reads: CTSAPVGSRYNEQFF. The CDR3 DNA reads TGCACCAGCGCCCCCGTCGGGAGTCGCTACAATGAGCAGTTCTTC. The J gene is TRBJ2-1, the V gene TRBV1; the table's D call TRBD2 went unverified against the DNA. TRBV1 is listed as a pseudogene. CDR3 length: 15 residues.